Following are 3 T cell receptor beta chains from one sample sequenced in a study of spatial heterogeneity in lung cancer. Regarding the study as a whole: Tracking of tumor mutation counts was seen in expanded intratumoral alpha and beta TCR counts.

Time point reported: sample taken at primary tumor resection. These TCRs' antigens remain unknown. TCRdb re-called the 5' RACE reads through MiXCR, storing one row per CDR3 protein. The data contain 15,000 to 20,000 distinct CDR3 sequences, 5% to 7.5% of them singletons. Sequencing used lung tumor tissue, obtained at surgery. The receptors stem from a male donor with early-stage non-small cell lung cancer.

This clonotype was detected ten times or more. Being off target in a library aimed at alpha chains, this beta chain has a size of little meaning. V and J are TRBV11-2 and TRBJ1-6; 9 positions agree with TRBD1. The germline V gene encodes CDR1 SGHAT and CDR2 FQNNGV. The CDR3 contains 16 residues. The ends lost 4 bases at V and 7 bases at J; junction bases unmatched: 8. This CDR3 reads CASSSPWTGENSPLHF. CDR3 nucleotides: TGTGCCAGCAGCTCCCCCTGGACAGGGGAGAATTCACCCCTCCACTTT.

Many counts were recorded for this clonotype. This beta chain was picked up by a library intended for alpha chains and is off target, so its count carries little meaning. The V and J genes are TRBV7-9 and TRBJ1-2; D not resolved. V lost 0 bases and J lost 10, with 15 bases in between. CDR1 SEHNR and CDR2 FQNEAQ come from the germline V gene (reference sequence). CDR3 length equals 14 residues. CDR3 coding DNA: TGTGCCAGCAGCTTAGCTCAGTCTGTGGATGACTACACCTTC. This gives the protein CASSLAQSVDDYTF.

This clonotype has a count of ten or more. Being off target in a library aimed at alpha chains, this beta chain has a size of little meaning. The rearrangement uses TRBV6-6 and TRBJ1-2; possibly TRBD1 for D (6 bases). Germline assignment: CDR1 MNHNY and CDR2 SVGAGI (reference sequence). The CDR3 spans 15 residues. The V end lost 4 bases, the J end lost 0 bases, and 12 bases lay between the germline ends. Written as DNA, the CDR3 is TGTGCCAGCAGTTTGGGACAACCAACTAACTATGGCTACACCTTC. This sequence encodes CASSLGQPTNYGYTF.